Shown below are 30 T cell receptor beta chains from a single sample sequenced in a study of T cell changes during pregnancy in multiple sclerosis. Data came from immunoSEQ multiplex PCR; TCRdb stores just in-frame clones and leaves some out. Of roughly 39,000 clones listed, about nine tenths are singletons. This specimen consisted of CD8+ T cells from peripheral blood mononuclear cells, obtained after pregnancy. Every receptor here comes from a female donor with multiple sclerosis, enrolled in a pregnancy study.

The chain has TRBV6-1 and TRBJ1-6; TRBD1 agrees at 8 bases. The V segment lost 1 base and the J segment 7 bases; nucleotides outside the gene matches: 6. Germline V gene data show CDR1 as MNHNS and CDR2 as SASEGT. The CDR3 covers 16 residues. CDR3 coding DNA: TGTGCCAGCAGTGAAGACGGTCAGGGGGCGAATTCACCCCTCCACTTT. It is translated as CASSEDGQGANSPLHF.

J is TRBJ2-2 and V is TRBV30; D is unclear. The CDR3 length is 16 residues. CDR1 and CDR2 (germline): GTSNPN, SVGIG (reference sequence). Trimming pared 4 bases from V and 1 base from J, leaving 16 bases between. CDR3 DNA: TGTGCCTGGAACCCCGAGAGGAAAGGGAACACCGGGGAGCTGTTTTTT. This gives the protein CAWNPERKGNTGELFF.

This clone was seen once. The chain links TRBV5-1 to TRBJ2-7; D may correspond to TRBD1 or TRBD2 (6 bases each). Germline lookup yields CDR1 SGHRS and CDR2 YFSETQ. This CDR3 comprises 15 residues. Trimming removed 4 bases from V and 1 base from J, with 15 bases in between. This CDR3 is CASSLEGTRSYEQYF. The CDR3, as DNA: TGCGCCAGCAGCCTGGAGGGGACACGATCCTACGAGCAGTACTTC.

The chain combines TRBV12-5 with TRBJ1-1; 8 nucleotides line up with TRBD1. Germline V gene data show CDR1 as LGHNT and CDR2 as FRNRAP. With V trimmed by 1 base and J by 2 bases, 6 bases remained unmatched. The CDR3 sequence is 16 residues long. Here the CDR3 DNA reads TGTGCTAGTGGTTTGGAACGACAGGGGCCAAACACTGAAGCTTTCTTT. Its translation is CASGLERQGPNTEAFF. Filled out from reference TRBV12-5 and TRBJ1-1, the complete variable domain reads DARVTQTPRHKVTEMGQEVTMRCQPILGHNTVFWYRQTMMQGLELLAYFRNRAPLDDSGMPKDRFSAEMPDATLATLKIQPSEPRDSAVYFCASGLERQGPNTEAFFGQGTRLTVV.

CDR3 sequence reads: CASSPAGTSQYF. The CDR3 DNA reads TGTGCCAGCAGCCCAGCCGGGACTTCGCAGTATTTT. The chain recombines TRBV4-2 with TRBJ2-3, with D possibly matching TRBD2 (6 bases). The germline V gene has CDR1 LGHNA and CDR2 YNFKEQ. The CDR3 is 12 residues long. V lost 4 bases, J lost 10 bases, and 12 bases lay in between.

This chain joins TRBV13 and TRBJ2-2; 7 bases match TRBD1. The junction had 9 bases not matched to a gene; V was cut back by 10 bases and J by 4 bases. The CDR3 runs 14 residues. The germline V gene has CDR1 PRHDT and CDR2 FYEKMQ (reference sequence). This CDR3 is CAIPAGGGTGELFF. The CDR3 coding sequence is TGTGCCATCCCTGCAGGGGGTGGCACCGGGGAGCTGTTTTTT.

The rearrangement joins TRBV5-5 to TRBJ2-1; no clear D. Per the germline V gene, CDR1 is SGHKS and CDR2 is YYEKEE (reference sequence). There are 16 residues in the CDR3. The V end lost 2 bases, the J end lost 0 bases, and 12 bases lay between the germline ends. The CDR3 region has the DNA TGTGCCAGCAGCTTATTCGATACGGGCTCCTACAATGAGCAGTTCTTC. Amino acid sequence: CASSLFDTGSYNEQFF.

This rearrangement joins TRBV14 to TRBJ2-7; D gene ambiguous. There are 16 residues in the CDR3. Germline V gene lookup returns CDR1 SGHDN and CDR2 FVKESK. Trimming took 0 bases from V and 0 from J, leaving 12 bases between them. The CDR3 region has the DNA TGTGCCAGCAGCCAAGATCCCCAATCCAGCTCCTACGAGCAGTACTTC. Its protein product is CASSQDPQSSSYEQYF.

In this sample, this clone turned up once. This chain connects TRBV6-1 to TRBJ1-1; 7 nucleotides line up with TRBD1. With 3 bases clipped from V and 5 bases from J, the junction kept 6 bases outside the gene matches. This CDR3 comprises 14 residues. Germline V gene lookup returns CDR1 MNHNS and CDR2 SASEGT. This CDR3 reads CASSDYRGGTEAFF. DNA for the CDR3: TGTGCCAGCAGTGATTACAGGGGTGGGACTGAAGCTTTCTTT.

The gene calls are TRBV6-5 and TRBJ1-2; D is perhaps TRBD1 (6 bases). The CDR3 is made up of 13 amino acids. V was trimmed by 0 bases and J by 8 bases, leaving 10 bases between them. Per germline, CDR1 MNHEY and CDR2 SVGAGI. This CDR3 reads CASSYSRGKGYTF. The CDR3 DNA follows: TGTGCCAGCAGTTACTCGAGGGGGAAAGGCTACACCTTC.

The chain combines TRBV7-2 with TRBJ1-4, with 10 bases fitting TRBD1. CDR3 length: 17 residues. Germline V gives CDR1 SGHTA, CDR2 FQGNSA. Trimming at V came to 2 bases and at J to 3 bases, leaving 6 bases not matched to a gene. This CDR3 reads CASSLRDRGGPNEKLFF. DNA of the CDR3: TGTGCCAGCAGCTTACGGGACAGGGGTGGGCCTAATGAAAAACTGTTTTTT.

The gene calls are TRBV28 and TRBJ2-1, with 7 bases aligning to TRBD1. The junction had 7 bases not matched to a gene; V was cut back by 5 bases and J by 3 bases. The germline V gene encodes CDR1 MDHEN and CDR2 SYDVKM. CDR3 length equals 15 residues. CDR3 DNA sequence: TGTGCCAGCAGTATCAACTGGGACAGCTACAATGAGCAGTTCTTC. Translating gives CASSINWDSYNEQFF.

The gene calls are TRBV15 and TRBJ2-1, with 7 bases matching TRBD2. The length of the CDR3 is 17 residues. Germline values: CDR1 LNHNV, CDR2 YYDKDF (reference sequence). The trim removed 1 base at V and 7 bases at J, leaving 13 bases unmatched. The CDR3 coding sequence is TGTGCCACCAGCAGAGGGCACCAAGGGACTACAGAGAATGAGCAGTTCTTC. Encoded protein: CATSRGHQGTTENEQFF.

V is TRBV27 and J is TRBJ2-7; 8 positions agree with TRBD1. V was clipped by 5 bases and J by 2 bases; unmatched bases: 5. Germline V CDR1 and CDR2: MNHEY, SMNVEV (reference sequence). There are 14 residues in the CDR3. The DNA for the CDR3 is TGTGCCAGCAGTGGTACACAGGGGGCCTACGAGCAGTACTTC. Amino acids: CASSGTQGAYEQYF.

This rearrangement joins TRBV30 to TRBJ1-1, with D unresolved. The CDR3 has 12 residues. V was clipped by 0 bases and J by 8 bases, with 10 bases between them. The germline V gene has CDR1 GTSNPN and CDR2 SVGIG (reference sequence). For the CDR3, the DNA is TGTGCCTGGAGTGTACGGAACAGCGAAGCTTTCTTT. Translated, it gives CAWSVRNSEAFF.

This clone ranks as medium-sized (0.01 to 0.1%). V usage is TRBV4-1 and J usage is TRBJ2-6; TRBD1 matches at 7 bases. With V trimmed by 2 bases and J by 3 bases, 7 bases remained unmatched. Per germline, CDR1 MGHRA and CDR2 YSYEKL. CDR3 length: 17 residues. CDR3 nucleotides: TGCGCCAGCAGCCAAACAGGGGCCCTCAGTGGGGCCAACGTCCTGACTTTC. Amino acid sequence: CASSQTGALSGANVLTF.

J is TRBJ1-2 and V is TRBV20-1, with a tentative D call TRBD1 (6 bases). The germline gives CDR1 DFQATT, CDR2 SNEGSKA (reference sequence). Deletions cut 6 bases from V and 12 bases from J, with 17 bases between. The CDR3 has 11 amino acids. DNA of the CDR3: TGCAGTGCAAGGGGAGGGGGGGAAAACACCTTC. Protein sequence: CSARGGGENTF.

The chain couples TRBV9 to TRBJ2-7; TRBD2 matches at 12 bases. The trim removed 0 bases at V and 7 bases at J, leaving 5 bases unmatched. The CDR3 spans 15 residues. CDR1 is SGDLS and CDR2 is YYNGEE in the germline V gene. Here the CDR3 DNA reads TGTGCCAGCAGCGTAGCTAGCGGGGGGGCCGATGAGCAGTACTTC. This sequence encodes CASSVASGGADEQYF.

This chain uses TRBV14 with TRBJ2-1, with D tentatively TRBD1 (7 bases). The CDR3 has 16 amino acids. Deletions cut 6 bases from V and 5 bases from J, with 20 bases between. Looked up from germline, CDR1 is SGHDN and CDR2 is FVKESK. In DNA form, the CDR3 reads TGTGCCAGCAGTAATCAGGGGGGCCGAGGCGACAATGAGCAGTTCTTC. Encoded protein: CASSNQGGRGDNEQFF.

CDR3 residues: CASSLTTYEQYF. The CDR3 DNA follows: TGTGCCAGCAGCTTAACTACCTACGAGCAGTACTTC. This rearrangement joins TRBV7-9 to TRBJ2-7; D not certain. The CDR3 is 12 amino acids. From germline, CDR1 is SEHNR and CDR2 FQNEAQ (reference sequence). Trimming cost V 2 bases and J 2 bases, with 4 bases left between them.

CDR3 DNA: TGTGCCTGGAGCGTCCCGGACAGGGGGCTTCTGGGGGATGGCTACACCTTC. It encodes CAWSVPDRGLLGDGYTF. V is TRBV30 and J is TRBJ1-2, with TRBD1 identical over 11 bases. Germline CDR1 reads GTSNPN; CDR2 reads SVGIG (reference sequence). V gave up 3 bases and J gave up 6 bases; unmatched junction bases: 15. The CDR3 extends over 17 amino acids. The whole variable domain, remainder taken from reference TRBV30 and TRBJ1-2, is SQTIHQWPATLVQPVGSPLSLECTVEGTSNPNLYWYRQAAGRGLQLLFYSVGIGQISSEVPQNLSASRPQDRQFILSSKKLLLSDSGFYLCAWSVPDRGLLGDGYTFGSGTRLTVV.

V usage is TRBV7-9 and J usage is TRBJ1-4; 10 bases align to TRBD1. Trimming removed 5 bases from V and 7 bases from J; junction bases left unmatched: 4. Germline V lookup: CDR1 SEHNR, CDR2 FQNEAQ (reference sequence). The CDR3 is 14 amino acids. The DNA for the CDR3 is TGTGCCAGCAGCCGCCGGGACAGGGGTGAAAAACTGTTTTTT. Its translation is CASSRRDRGEKLFF.

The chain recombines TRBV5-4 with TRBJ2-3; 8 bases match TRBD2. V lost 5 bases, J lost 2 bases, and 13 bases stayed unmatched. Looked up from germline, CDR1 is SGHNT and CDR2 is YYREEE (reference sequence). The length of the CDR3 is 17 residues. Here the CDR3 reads CASRLKREKRDTDTQYF. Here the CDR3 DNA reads TGTGCCAGCAGGCTAAAGCGGGAGAAGCGAGACACAGATACGCAGTATTTT.

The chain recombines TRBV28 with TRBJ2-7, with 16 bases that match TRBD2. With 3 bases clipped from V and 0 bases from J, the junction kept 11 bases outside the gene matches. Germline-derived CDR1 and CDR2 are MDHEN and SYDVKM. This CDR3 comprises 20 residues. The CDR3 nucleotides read TGTGCCAGCAGTTTCCCGGTGGGGACTAGCGGGAGGGCCCGCTCCTACGAGCAGTACTTC. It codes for CASSFPVGTSGRARSYEQYF.

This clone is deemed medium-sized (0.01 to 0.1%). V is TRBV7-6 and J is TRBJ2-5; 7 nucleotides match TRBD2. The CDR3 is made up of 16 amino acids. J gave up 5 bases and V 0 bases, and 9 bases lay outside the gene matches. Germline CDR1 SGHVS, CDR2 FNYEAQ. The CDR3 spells CASSLASYGEGETQYF. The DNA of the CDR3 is TGTGCCAGCAGCTTAGCGAGTTACGGGGAGGGGGAGACCCAGTACTTC.

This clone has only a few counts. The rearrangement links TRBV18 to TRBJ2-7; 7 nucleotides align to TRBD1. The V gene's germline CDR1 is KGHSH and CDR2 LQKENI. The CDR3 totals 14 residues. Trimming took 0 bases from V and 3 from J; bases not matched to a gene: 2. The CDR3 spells CASSPPWDSYEQYF. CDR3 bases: TGTGCCAGCTCACCACCTTGGGACAGCTACGAGCAGTACTTC.

CDR3 coding DNA: TGCGCCAGCAGGCAAACAGGATTCAATGAAAAACTGTTTTTT. As protein: CASRQTGFNEKLFF. The chain carries TRBV4-1 and TRBJ1-4; a weak D match, TRBD1 (5 bases). CDR1 and CDR2 from the germline V gene are MGHRA and YSYEKL. The CDR3 contains 14 residues. The ends were cut back, 6 bases at V and 5 bases at J, with 13 bases in the middle.

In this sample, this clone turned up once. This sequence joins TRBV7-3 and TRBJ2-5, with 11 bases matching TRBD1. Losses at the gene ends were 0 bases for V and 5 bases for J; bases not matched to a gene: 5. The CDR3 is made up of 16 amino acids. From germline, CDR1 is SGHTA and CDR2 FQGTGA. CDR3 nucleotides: TGTGCCAGCAGCTTAACTGGACAGGGGGCACGGGAGACCCAGTACTTC. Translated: CASSLTGQGARETQYF.

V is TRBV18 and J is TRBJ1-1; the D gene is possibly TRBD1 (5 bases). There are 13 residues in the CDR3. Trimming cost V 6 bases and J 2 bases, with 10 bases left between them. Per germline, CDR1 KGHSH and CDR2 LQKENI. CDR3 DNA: TGTGCCAGCTCGCACGACAGTAACACTGAAGCTTTCTTT. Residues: CASSHDSNTEAFF.

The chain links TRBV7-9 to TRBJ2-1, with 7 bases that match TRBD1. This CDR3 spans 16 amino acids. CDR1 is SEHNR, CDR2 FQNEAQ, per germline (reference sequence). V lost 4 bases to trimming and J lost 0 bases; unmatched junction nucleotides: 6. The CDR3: CASSSPDRASYNEQFF. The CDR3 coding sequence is TGTGCCAGCAGCTCCCCCGACAGGGCCTCCTACAATGAGCAGTTCTTC.